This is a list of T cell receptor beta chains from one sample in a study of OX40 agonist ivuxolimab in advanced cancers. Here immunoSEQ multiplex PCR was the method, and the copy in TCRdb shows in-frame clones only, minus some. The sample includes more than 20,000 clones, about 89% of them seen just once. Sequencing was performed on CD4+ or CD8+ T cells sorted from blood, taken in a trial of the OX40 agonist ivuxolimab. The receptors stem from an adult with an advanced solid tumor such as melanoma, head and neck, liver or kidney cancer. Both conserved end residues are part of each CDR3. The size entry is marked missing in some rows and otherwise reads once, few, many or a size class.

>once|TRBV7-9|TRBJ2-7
CASSLLAQGPPYEQYF
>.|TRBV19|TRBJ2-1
CASSIGDNEQFF
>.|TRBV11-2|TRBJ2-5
CASSALRGADLMAQYF
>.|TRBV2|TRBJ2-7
CASSELSQDRGTYEQYF
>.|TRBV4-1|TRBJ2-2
CASSGQGLGELFF
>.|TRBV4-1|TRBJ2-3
CASSQEGGGTDTQYF
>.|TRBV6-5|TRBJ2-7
CASSSDSGTYEQYF
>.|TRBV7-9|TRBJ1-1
CASSLFVNTEAFF
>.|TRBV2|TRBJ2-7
CASSEGSYEQYF
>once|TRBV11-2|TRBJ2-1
CASSWGTSRRIVNEQFF
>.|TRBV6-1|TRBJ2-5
CASSDLLAGGLGTQYF
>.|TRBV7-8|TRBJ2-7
CASSLGLGQRDIQQYF
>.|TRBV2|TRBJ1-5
CASSEAMAGGVYGQPQHF
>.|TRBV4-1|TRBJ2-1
CASSPGQGLREQFF
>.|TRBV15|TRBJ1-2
CATSRDSVTFHRNYGYTF
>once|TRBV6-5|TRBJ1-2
CASRDRGYGYTF
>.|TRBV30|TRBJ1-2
CAWSPLSGGDYGYTF
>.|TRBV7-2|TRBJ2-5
CASSLSGVVEETQYF
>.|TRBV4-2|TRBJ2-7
CASSQVPENYEQYF
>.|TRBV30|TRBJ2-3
CAWSGWTSGGPSTDTQYF
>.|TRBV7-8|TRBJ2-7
CASSLVGGGYEQYF
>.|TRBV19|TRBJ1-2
CASSFGAVANYGYTF
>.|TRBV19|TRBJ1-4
CASSLDRAGTNEKLFF
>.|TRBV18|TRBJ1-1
CASSLSPAGGPEAFF
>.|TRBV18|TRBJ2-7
CASSPTGSSYEQYF